This T cell receptor (beta chain) was recorded in a study of blood T cell repertoires in COVID-19. Across the study: Sources were T cells, B-cell-depleted T cells, or PBMCs; the material itself was cDNA or gDNA.

Source study methods: Reference gene primers were amplified, and this amplification served to estimate nucleated cell counts. Here immunoSEQ multiplex PCR was the method, and the copy in TCRdb shows in-frame clones only, minus some. The V and J calls and the clone size are those of that table, but D and trimming were determined from the DNA. The sample shows roughly 55,000 clones, roughly 80% of them seen only once. This clone occurred once. Unmatched junction bases numbered 9, after V lost 5 bases and J lost 7 bases. The CDR3 consists of 17 residues. From germline, CDR1 is MNHEY and CDR2 SVGEGT. The chain uses TRBV6-2 or TRBV6-3 and TRBJ2-1; 15 nucleotides line up with TRBD2. The specimen sequenced was peripheral blood. The clonotype originates from a woman aged 60-70 years with acute or convalescent COVID-19. The DNA for the CDR3 is TGTGCCAGCAGTCGTCTTTCAGGGACTAGCGGGAGGAATGAGCAGTTCTTC. Protein product: CASSRLSGTSGRNEQFF.